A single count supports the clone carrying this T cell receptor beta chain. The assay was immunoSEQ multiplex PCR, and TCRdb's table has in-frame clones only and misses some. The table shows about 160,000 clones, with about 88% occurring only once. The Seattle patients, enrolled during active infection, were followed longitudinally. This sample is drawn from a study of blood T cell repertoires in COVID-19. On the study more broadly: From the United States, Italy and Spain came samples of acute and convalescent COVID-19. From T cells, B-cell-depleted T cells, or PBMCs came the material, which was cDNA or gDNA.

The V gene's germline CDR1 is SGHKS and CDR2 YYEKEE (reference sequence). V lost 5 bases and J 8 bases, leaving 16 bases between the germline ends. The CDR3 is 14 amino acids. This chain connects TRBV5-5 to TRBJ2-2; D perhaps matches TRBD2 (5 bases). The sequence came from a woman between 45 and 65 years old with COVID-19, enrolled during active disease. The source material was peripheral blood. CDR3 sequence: CASSLAPGMGELFF. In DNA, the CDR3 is TGTGCCAGCAGTCTTGCGCCGGGGATGGGGGAGCTGTTTTTT.